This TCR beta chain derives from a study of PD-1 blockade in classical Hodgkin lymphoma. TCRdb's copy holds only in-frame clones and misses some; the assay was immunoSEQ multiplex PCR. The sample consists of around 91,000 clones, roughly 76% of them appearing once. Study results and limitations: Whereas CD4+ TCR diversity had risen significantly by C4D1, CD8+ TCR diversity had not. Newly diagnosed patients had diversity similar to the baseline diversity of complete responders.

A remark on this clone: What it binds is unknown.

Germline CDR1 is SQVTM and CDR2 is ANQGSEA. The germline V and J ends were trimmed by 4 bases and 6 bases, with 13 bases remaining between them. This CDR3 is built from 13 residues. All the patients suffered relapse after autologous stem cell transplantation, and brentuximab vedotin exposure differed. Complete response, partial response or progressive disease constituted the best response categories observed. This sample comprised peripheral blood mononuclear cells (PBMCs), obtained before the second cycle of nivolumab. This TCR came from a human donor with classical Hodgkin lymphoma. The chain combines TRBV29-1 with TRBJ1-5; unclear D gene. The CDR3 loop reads CSVADISGQPQHF. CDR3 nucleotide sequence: TGCAGCGTTGCCGACATCAGTGGTCAGCCCCAGCATTTT.